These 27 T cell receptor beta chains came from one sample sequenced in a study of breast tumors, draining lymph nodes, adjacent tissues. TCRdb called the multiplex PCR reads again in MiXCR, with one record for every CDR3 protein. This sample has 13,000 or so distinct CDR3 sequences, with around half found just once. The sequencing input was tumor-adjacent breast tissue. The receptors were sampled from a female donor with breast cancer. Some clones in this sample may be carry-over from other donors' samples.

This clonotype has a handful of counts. The CDR3 bases are TGCGCCAGCAGCCAAGATGGTTGGCAGCCCCAGCATTTT. This sequence encodes CASSQDGWQPQHF. The rearrangement links TRBV4-1 to TRBJ1-5, with unresolved D. Germline lookup yields CDR1 MGHRA and CDR2 YSYEKL. The CDR3 length is 13 residues. V gave up 0 bases and J gave up 7 bases, with 7 bases separating them.

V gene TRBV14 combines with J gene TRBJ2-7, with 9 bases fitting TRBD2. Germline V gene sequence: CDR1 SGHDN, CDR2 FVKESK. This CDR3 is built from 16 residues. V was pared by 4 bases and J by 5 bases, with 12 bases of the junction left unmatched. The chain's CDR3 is CASSLLTGTSIHEQYF. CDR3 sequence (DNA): TGTGCCAGCAGCCTGTTAACCGGGACTAGCATCCACGAGCAGTACTTC.

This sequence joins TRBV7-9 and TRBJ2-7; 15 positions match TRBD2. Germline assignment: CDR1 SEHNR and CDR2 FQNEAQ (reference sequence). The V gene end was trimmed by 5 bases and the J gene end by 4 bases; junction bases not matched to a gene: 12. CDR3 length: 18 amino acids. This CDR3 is CASSPQGRGTSGRYEQYF. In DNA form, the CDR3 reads TGTGCCAGCAGCCCTCAAGGTCGGGGGACTAGCGGGAGGTACGAGCAGTACTTC.

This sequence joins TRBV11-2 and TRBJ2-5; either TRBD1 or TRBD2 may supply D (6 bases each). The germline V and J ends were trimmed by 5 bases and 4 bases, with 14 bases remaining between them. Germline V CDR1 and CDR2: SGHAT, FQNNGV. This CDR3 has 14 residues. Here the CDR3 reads CASSGGGRLETQYF. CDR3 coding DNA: TGTGCCAGCAGCGGAGGGGGTCGGTTAGAGACCCAGTACTTC.

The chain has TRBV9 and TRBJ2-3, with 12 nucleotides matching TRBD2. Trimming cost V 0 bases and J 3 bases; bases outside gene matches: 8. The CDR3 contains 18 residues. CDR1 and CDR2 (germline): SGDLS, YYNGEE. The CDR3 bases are TGTGCCAGCAGCGTAGGGCGACTAGCGGGAGTGAGGACAGATACGCAGTATTTT. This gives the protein CASSVGRLAGVRTDTQYF.

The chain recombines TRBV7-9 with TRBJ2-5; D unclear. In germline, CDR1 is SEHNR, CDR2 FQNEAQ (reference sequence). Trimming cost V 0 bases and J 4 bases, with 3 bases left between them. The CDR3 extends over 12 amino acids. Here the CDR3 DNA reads TGTGCCAGCAGCTTAGCGGCAGAGACCCAGTACTTC. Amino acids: CASSLAAETQYF.

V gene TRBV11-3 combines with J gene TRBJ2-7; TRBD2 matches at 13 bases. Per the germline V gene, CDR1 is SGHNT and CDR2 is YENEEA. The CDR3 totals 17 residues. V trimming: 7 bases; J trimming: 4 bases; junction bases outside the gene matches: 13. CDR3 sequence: CASIPERTSGSSYEQYF. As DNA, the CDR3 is TGTGCCAGCATCCCGGAAAGGACTAGCGGGAGTTCTTACGAGCAGTACTTC. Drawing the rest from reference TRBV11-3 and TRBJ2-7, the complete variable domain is EAGVVQSPRYKIIEKKQPVAFWCNPISGHNTLYWYLQNLGQGPELLIRYENEEAVDDSQLPKDRFSAERLKGVDSTLKIQPAELGDSAVYLCASIPERTSGSSYEQYFGPGTRLTVT.

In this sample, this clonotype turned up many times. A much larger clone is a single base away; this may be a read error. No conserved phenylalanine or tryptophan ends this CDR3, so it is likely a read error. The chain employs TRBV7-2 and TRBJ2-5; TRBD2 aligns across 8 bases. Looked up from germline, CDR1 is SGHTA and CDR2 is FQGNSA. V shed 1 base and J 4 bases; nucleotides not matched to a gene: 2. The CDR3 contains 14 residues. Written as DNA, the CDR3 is TGTGCCAGCAGCTTAGAGAGCGGGAGAGAGACCCAGTACCTC. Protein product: CASSLESGRETQYL.

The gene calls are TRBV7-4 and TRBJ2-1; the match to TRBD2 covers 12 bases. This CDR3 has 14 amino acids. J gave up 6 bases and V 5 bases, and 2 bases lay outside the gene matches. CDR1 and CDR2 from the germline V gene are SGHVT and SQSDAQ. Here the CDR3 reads CASSAGLAGNEQFF. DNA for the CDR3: TGTGCCAGCAGCGCGGGACTAGCGGGCAATGAGCAGTTCTTC.

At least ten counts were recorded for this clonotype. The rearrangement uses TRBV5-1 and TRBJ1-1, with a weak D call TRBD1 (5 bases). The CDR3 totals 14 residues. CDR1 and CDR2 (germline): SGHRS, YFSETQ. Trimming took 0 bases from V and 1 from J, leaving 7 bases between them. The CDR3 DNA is TGCGCCAGCAGCTTGGACAGGACGAACACTGAAGCTTTCTTT. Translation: CASSLDRTNTEAFF.

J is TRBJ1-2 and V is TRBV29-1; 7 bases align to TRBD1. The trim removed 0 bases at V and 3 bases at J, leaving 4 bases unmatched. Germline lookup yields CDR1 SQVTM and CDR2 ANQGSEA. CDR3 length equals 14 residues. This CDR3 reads CSVEDLQGHYGYTF. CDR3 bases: TGCAGCGTTGAAGATCTACAGGGGCACTATGGCTACACCTTC. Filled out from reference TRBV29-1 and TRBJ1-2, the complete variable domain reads SAVISQKPSRDICQRGTSLTIQCQVDSQVTMMFWYRQQPGQSLTLIATANQGSEATYESGFVIDKFPISRPNLTFSTLTVSNMSPEDSSIYLCSVEDLQGHYGYTFGSGTRLTVV.

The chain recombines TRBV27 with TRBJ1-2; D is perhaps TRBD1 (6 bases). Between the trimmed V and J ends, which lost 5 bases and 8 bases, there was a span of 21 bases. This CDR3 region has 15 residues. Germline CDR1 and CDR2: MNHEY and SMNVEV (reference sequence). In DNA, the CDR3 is TGTGCCAGCAGTCCCCGGGGGGCGCACACCTACGGCTACACCTTC. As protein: CASSPRGAHTYGYTF.

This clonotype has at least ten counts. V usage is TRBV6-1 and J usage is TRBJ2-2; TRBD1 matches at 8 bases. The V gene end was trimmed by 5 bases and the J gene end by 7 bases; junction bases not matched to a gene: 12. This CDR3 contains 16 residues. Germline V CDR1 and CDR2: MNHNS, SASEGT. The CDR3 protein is CASSPTRTGQGGELFF. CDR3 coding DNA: TGTGCCAGCAGTCCTACCAGGACAGGGCAGGGCGGGGAGCTGTTTTTT.

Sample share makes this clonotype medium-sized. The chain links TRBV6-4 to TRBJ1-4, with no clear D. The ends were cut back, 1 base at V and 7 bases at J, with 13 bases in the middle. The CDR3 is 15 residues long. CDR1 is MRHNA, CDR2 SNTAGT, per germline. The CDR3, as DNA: TGTGCCAGCAGTGACTTAGGGTGGGTAGGTGAAAAACTGTTTTTT. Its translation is CASSDLGWVGEKLFF.

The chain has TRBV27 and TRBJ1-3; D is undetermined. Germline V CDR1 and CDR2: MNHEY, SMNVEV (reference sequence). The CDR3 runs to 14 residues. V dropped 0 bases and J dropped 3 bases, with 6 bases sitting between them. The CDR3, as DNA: TGTGCCAGCAGTTTATCAGGGCATGGAAACACCATATATTTT. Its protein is CASSLSGHGNTIYF.

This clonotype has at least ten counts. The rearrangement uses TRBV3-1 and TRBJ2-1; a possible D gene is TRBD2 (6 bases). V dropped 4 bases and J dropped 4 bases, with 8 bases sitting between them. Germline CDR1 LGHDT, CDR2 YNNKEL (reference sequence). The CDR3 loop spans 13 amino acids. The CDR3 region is CASSRGTYNEQFF. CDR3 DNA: TGTGCCAGCAGCCGTGGGACTTACAATGAGCAGTTCTTC.

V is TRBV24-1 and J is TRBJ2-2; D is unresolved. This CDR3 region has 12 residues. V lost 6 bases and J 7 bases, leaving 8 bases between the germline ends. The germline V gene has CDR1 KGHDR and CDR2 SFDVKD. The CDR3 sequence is CATSRTSGELFF. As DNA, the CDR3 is TGTGCCACCAGTAGGACGAGCGGGGAGCTGTTTTTT.

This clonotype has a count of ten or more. The CDR3 DNA sequence: TGTGCCTGGAGACAGACTACGTGGGGAGCCAAAAACATTCAGTACTTC. It translates to CAWRQTTWGAKNIQYF. The rearrangement uses TRBV30 and TRBJ2-4; D perhaps matches TRBD2 (5 bases). The CDR3 contains 16 residues. The V gene lost 3 bases and the J gene lost 0 bases, with 15 bases spanning the gap. Germline loops: CDR1 GTSNPN, CDR2 SVGIG (reference sequence).

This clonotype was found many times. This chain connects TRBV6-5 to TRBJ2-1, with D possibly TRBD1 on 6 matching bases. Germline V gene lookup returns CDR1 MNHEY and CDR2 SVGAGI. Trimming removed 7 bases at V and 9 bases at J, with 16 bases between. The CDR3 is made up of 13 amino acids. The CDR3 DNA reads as TGTGCCAGCACCCAGGACAGCTTGGGTGAGCAGTTCTTC. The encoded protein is CASTQDSLGEQFF.

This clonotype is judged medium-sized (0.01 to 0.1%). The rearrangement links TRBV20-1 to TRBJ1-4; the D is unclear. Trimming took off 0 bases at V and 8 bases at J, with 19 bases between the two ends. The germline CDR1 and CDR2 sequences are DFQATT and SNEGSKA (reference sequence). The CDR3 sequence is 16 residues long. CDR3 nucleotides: TGCAGTGCTAGAGACCTGATCTCGGGAGGAGCGGAAAAACTGTTTTTT. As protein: CSARDLISGGAEKLFF.

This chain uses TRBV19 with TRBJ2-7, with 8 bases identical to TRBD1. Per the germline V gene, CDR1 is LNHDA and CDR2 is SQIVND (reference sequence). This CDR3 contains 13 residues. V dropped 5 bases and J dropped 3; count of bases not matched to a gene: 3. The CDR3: CASSAGQGYEQYF. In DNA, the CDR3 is TGTGCCAGTAGTGCTGGACAGGGCTACGAGCAGTACTTC.

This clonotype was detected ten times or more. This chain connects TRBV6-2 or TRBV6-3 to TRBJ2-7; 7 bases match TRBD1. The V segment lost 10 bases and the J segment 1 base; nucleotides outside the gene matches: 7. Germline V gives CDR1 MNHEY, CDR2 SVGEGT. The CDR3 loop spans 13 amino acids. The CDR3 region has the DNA TGTGCCACAAGGCCAGGGGGTTCCTACGAGCAGTACTTC. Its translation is CATRPGGSYEQYF.

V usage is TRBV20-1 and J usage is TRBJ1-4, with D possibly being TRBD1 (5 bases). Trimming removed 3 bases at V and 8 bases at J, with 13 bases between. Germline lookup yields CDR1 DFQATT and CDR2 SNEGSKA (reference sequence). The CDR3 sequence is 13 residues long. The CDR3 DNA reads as TGCAGTGCTAGTTCCAGGGTCGAAGAAAAACTGTTTTTT. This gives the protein CSASSRVEEKLFF.

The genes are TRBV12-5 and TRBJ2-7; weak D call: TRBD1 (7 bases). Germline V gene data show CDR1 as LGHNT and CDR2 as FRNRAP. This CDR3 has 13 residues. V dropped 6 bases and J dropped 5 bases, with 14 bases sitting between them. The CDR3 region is CASGRDSIHEQYF. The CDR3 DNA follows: TGTGCTAGTGGGCGGGACAGCATTCACGAGCAGTACTTC. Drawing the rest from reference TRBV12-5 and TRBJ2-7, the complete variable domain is DARVTQTPRHKVTEMGQEVTMRCQPILGHNTVFWYRQTMMQGLELLAYFRNRAPLDDSGMPKDRFSAEMPDATLATLKIQPSEPRDSAVYFCASGRDSIHEQYFGPGTRLTVT.

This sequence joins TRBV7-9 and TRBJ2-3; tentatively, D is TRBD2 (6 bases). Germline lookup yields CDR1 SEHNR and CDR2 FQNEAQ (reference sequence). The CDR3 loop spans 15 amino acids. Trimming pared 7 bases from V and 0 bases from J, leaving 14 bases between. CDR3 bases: TGTGCCAGCACCCGACTAGACTCAAGCACAGATACGCAGTATTTT. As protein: CASTRLDSSTDTQYF.

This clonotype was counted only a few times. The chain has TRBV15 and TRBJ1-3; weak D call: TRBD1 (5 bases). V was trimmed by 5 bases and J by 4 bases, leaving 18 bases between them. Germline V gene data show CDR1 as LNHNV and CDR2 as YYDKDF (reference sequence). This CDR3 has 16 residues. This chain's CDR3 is CATSQGSSDIGNTIYF. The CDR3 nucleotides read TGTGCCACCAGCCAGGGATCTAGCGACATAGGAAACACCATATATTTT.

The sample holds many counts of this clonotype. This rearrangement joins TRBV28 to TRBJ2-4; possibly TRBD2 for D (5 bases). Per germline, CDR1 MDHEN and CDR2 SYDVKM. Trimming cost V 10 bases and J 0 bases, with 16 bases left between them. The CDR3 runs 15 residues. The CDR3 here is CATRGRTVAKNIQYF. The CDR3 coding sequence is TGTGCCACCAGAGGGCGGACGGTAGCCAAAAACATTCAGTACTTC. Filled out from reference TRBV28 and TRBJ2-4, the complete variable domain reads DVKVTQSSRYLVKRTGEKVFLECVQDMDHENMFWYRQDPGLGLRLIYFSYDVKMKEKGDIPEGYSVSREKKERFSLILESASTNQTSMYLCATRGRTVAKNIQYFGAGTRLSVL.